This TCR beta chain came from a study of cytomegalovirus exposure and HLA in healthy donors (dated by TCRdb to the late 2010s). Describing the broader study: The 500 to 700 repertoires of the first cohort and the 95 to 150 validation repertoires were produced on the same platform, according to a later analysis. The study aimed to test whether signatures of past pathogen exposure could be identified by cataloging public T cell receptors. In addition to the first cohort of hundreds of subjects, a separate validation cohort of 100 to 150 different subjects was used. To predict cytomegalovirus infection status, the study combined high-throughput TCR immunosequencing, statistical association of individual TCRs with disease status, and machine learning.

On this clone: The antigen it binds to is not known. Base qualities are not recorded, but no much larger clone differs from it by a single base.

Donors formed part of the validation cohort, which comprised 95 to 150 subjects and was distinct from the first cohort of roughly 600 subjects. The study at large found these results: The classifier was reported to diagnose cytomegalovirus status with high specificity and sensitivity in both the original cohort and the validation cohort. A later analysis had no HLA typing for the validation cohort, so co-occurrence there was scored across all 130 or so repertoires. Subsequent analysis determined that TCRs grouped into clusters in the first cohort also showed a tendency toward co-occurrence across the roughly 120 validation repertoires, and approximately 94% of cluster scores exceeded 0. While some public TCRs were present in many individuals, most TCR sequences turned up only very rarely across donors. The study listed around 160 TCR beta chains as associated with cytomegalovirus. A few of the identified cytomegalovirus-associated TCR beta chains were confirmed in vitro to be specific for cytomegalovirus antigens. The authors suggested that the approach could potentially be extended to other disease states and immunological phenotypes.

From the cysteine up to the phenylalanine, the CDR3 has a length of 15 residues. Solely the CDR3 DNA is kept, with 45 bases framed from the first base. V lost 3 bases and J lost 3 bases; the stretch between them is 11 bases long. From a lookup of the germline V gene, CDR1 and CDR2 are LGHNA and YSLEER. The library was made by the immunoSEQ multiplex PCR assay. In the paper's pipeline: A statistical classification framework was developed to diagnose cytomegalovirus status using the catalog of TCR beta chain sequences. TCRdb took over this immuneACCESS table, retaining in-frame rearrangements with V and J assigned. Such tables are incomplete; in checked studies, under half of the missing clones stem from an unresolved V gene, and the remainder is unexplained. V, J and clone size were drawn from that table, and D and trimming were deduced from the DNA. The sample table records roughly 330,000 clones; about nine tenths of these occur just once. The top ten clones comprise approximately 1.2% of the sample.

The chain employs TRBV4-3 and TRBJ2-2; the D gene lacks a confident call. Specimen: PBMCs. The clonotype was recovered from a woman between 25 and 40 years old in good health and CMV-seropositive. The DNA sequence reads TGCGCCAGCAGCCAGGAAAACCAAGACACCGGGGAGCTGTTTTTT. Its protein product is CASSQENQDTGELFF.